Below, 27 T cell receptor beta chains from the same sample are listed, as sequenced in a study of radiotherapy plus CTLA-4 blockade in lung cancer. The data were produced by immunoSEQ multiplex PCR, yet TCRdb's version contains in-frame clones alone and is incomplete. Of 50,000 to 65,000 clones in the sample, roughly four fifths were seen once. The specimen comprised peripheral blood, sampled from a patient treated with radiotherapy plus ipilimumab. These receptors all come from a human donor with non-small cell lung cancer who had a complete response to radiotherapy plus ipilimumab.

The chain has TRBV6-5 and TRBJ2-3; 8 nucleotides agree with TRBD2. V trimming: 11 bases; J trimming: 4 bases; junction bases outside the gene matches: 5. The CDR3 length is 12 residues. Germline V gene sequence: CDR1 MNHEY, CDR2 SVGAGI. Here the CDR3 reads CAARGGADTQYF. CDR3 coding DNA: TGTGCCGCACGGGGGGGAGCAGATACGCAGTATTTT.

This clone was detected only a few times. V is TRBV27 and J is TRBJ2-1, with a possible D match to TRBD1 (5 bases). The germline CDR1 and CDR2 sequences are MNHEY and SMNVEV (reference sequence). This CDR3 is built from 19 residues. V lost 2 bases, J lost 2 bases, and 22 bases lay in between. In DNA form, the CDR3 reads TGTGCCAGCAGTTTAAGAATGGGGCCCCCGGTACAGACCTACAATGAGCAGTTCTTC. Amino acids: CASSLRMGPPVQTYNEQFF.

This chain joins TRBV6-6 and TRBJ2-2; 7 bases are shared with TRBD1. The CDR3 is 13 amino acids. With V trimmed by 8 bases and J by 3 bases, 3 bases remained unmatched. The germline gives CDR1 MNHNY, CDR2 SVGAGI (reference sequence). This chain's CDR3 is CASGQEDTGELFF. The CDR3 DNA sequence: TGTGCCAGCGGACAGGAAGACACCGGGGAGCTGTTTTTT.

The rearrangement joins TRBV6-5 to TRBJ1-5, with D possibly being TRBD1 (6 bases). CDR3 size: 15 residues. Trimming took 5 bases from V and 6 from J, leaving 17 bases between them. CDR1 and CDR2 from the germline V gene are MNHEY and SVGAGI. The CDR3 sequence: CASSKNAGAAQPQHF. The CDR3 DNA follows: TGTGCCAGCAGTAAGAACGCGGGGGCAGCTCAGCCCCAGCATTTT.

The chain joins TRBV6-5 to TRBJ1-1, with D unclear. There are 12 residues in the CDR3. CDR1 and CDR2 from the germline V gene are MNHEY and SVGAGI. V lost 6 bases and J 1 base, leaving 6 bases between the germline ends. DNA of the CDR3: TGTGCCAGCAGGCGATGGAACACTGAAGCTTTCTTT. Translating it yields CASRRWNTEAFF.

The chain uses TRBV21-1 and TRBJ1-1. TRBV21-1 is given as a pseudogene. The CDR3 totals 16 residues. The CDR3 DNA reads TGTGCCAGCAGCAAAGCTCGGGGTTTGTGGTACACTGAAGCTTTCTTT. This sequence encodes CASSKARGLWYTEAFF.

The chain has TRBV5-1 and TRBJ2-5; D is perhaps TRBD1 (5 bases). Germline CDR1 reads SGHRS; CDR2 reads YFSETQ. The CDR3 totals 17 residues. V dropped 0 bases and J dropped 4 bases, with 19 bases sitting between them. The CDR3 loop reads CASSLEGFGYRGETQYF. In nucleotides, the CDR3 is TGCGCCAGCAGCTTGGAAGGGTTTGGATATAGGGGAGAGACCCAGTACTTC.

J is TRBJ1-4 and V is TRBV5-1, with 7 bases that match TRBD1. CDR1 SGHRS and CDR2 YFSETQ come from the germline V gene. V lost 6 bases and J lost 0; bases outside the gene matches: 5. CDR3 length: 15 amino acids. The CDR3: CASTQDRPTNEKLFF. Written as DNA, the CDR3 is TGCGCCAGCACCCAGGACAGGCCAACTAATGAAAAACTGTTTTTT. Together with reference TRBV5-1 and TRBJ1-4, the CDR3 gives the full variable domain: KAGVTQTPRYLIKTRGQQVTLSCSPISGHRSVSWYQQTPGQGLQFLFEYFSETQRNKGNFPGRFSGRQFSNSRSEMNVSTLELGDSALYLCASTQDRPTNEKLFFGSGTQLSVL.

The chain links TRBV14 to TRBJ1-3; no firm D call. Per germline, CDR1 SGHDN and CDR2 FVKESK. V was clipped by 1 base and J by 0 bases, with 10 bases between them. The CDR3 contains 16 residues. CDR3: CASSQVSGLSGNTIYF. DNA of the CDR3: TGTGCCAGCAGCCAAGTTTCAGGTCTCTCTGGAAACACCATATATTTT. Full variable domain (missing parts from reference TRBV14 and TRBJ1-3): EAGVTQFPSHSVIEKGQTVTLRCDPISGHDNLYWYRRVMGKEIKFLLHFVKESKQDESGMPNNRFLAERTGGTYSTLKVQPAELEDSGVYFCASSQVSGLSGNTIYFGEGSWLTVV.

J is TRBJ2-3 and V is TRBV12-5; D may be TRBD1 (5 bases). The CDR3 runs 14 residues. Germline assignment: CDR1 LGHNT and CDR2 FRNRAP. V lost 7 bases to trimming and J lost 0 bases, with 11 bases between them. This CDR3 is CASAWTTSTDTQYF. As DNA, the CDR3 is TGTGCTAGTGCCTGGACAACTAGCACAGATACGCAGTATTTT.

CDR3 sequence (DNA): TGTGCCAGCAGCCCGTCGGGGGGGGCCGGGGAGCTGTTTTTT. This sequence encodes CASSPSGGAGELFF. This rearrangement joins TRBV7-2 to TRBJ2-2; TRBD2 matches at 8 bases. Germline lookup yields CDR1 SGHTA and CDR2 FQGNSA. With 5 bases clipped from V and 6 bases from J, the junction kept 5 bases outside the gene matches. This CDR3 contains 14 residues. Variable domain in full (rest from reference TRBV7-2 and TRBJ2-2): GAGVSQSPSNKVTEKGKDVELRCDPISGHTALYWYRQSLGQGLEFLIYFQGNSAPDKSGLPSDRFSAERTGGSVSTLTIQRTQQEDSAVYLCASSPSGGAGELFFGEGSRLTVL.

This chain connects TRBV18 to TRBJ2-5; D ambiguous. Per germline, CDR1 KGHSH and CDR2 LQKENI. V lost 5 bases, J lost 2 bases, and 3 bases lay in between. The CDR3 has 11 amino acids. CDR3 DNA: TGTGCCAGCTCAGCGCAAGAGACCCAGTACTTC. Its protein product is CASSAQETQYF. Together with reference TRBV18 and TRBJ2-5, the CDR3 gives the full variable domain: NAGVMQNPRHLVRRRGQEARLRCSPMKGHSHVYWYRQLPEEGLKFMVYLQKENIIDESGMPKERFSAEFPKEGPSILRIQQVVRGDSAAYFCASSAQETQYFGPGTRLLVL.

This chain connects TRBV6-5 to TRBJ1-4, with no clear D. The V gene's germline CDR1 is MNHEY and CDR2 SVGAGI. The CDR3 runs to 14 residues. Trimming stripped 8 bases from V and 0 bases from J, with 10 bases between. This CDR3 is CASRVGTTNEKLFF. The CDR3 coding sequence is TGTGCCAGCCGTGTCGGGACAACTAATGAAAAACTGTTTTTT.

The V call is TRBV25-1, the J call TRBJ2-2; no firm D call. The CDR3 has 14 amino acids. The germline V gene encodes CDR1 MGHDK and CDR2 SYGVNS. V was trimmed by 6 bases and J by 1 base, leaving 9 bases between them. This CDR3 is CASSHRQNTGELFF. The CDR3 DNA is TGTGCCAGCAGCCACAGACAGAACACCGGGGAGCTGTTTTTT.

The chain joins TRBV11-3 to TRBJ2-3; 8 nucleotides line up with TRBD1. CDR1 SGHNT and CDR2 YENEEA come from the germline V gene. The CDR3 is 18 residues long. V lost 5 bases, J lost 2 bases, and 15 bases stayed unmatched. The CDR3 sequence: CASSPRQGRGSYTDTQYF. In DNA form, the CDR3 reads TGTGCCAGCAGCCCCAGACAGGGGCGAGGGAGTTACACAGATACGCAGTATTTT. Complete variable domain (other parts from reference TRBV11-3 and TRBJ2-3): EAGVVQSPRYKIIEKKQPVAFWCNPISGHNTLYWYLQNLGQGPELLIRYENEEAVDDSQLPKDRFSAERLKGVDSTLKIQPAELGDSAVYLCASSPRQGRGSYTDTQYFGPGTRLTVL.

The chain has TRBV27 and TRBJ2-7; D might be TRBD1 (6 bases). The length of the CDR3 is 14 residues. CDR1 MNHEY and CDR2 SMNVEV come from the germline V gene (reference sequence). V lost 3 bases to trimming and J lost 5 bases, with 14 bases between them. The CDR3 reads CASSLLQGRDEQYV. The CDR3 region has the DNA TGTGCCAGCAGTTTGCTTCAGGGGCGCGACGAGCAGTACGTC.

This clone appeared a few times. This chain uses TRBV19 with TRBJ1-5, with D possibly TRBD1 on 5 matching bases. Germline V gene lookup returns CDR1 LNHDA and CDR2 SQIVND (reference sequence). The V gene lost 3 bases and the J gene lost 1 base, with 13 bases spanning the gap. CDR3 size: 16 residues. The CDR3 is CASSIVGARSNQPQHF. The DNA for the CDR3 is TGTGCCAGTAGTATCGTAGGGGCGCGGAGCAATCAGCCCCAGCATTTT.

This sequence joins TRBV27 and TRBJ2-7; 7 nucleotides agree with TRBD1. The CDR3 consists of 14 residues. From germline, CDR1 is MNHEY and CDR2 SMNVEV (reference sequence). V was pared by 6 bases and J by 0 bases, with 5 bases of the junction left unmatched. This chain's CDR3 is CASRSRDSSYEQYF. CDR3 nucleotides: TGTGCCAGCAGGTCCAGGGACAGCTCCTACGAGCAGTACTTC.

The rearrangement uses TRBV5-1 and TRBJ1-1, with 9 nucleotides matching TRBD1. CDR3 length: 14 residues. In germline, CDR1 is SGHRS, CDR2 YFSETQ. V shed 6 bases, J shed 3 bases, and the junction held 6 bases outside the gene matches. The DNA of the CDR3 is TGCGCCAGCACGCGACAGGGGGGGGACACTGAAGCTTTCTTT. As protein: CASTRQGGDTEAFF.

This clone has more than one count but fewer than ten. The rearrangement links TRBV30 to TRBJ2-1, with D unclear. CDR1 is GTSNPN, CDR2 SVGIG, per germline (reference sequence). V was trimmed by 4 bases and J by 0 bases, leaving 7 bases between them. This CDR3 spans 13 amino acids. The chain's CDR3 is CAWTESSYNEQFF. The CDR3 DNA follows: TGTGCCTGGACTGAGAGCTCCTACAATGAGCAGTTCTTC.

J is TRBJ2-1 and V is TRBV5-6; TRBD2 agrees at 7 bases. V lost 1 base, J lost 2 bases, and 9 bases stayed unmatched. The CDR3 contains 17 residues. Germline loops: CDR1 SGHDT, CDR2 YYEEEE. Here the CDR3 reads CASSLWIAGTTYNEQFF. In nucleotides, the CDR3 is TGTGCCAGCAGCTTGTGGATAGCGGGTACCACCTACAATGAGCAGTTCTTC.

The V and J genes are TRBV19 and TRBJ2-1; 9 bases agree with TRBD2. The CDR3 has 15 amino acids. Germline V lookup: CDR1 LNHDA, CDR2 SQIVND (reference sequence). V was clipped by 4 bases and J by 3 bases; unmatched bases: 4. The CDR3 nucleotides read TGTGCCAGTAGTACCCTAGCGGGGATCTACAATGAGCAGTTCTTC. It yields the protein CASSTLAGIYNEQFF.

This clone was detected once. V and J are TRBV19 and TRBJ2-2, with 9 bases matching TRBD1. V was pared by 7 bases and J by 4 bases, with 7 bases of the junction left unmatched. The CDR3 is made up of 15 amino acids. Germline V lookup: CDR1 LNHDA, CDR2 SQIVND (reference sequence). The CDR3 is CASKNRGPTTGELFF. In nucleotides, the CDR3 is TGTGCCAGTAAGAACAGGGGGCCGACCACCGGGGAGCTGTTTTTT.

This sequence joins TRBV7-2 and TRBJ2-2; the match to TRBD1 covers 9 bases. Germline V lookup: CDR1 SGHTA, CDR2 FQGNSA. The CDR3 runs 15 residues. Trimming cost V 7 bases and J 3 bases; bases outside gene matches: 6. CDR3 region: CASTNRGLDTGELFF. The CDR3, as DNA: TGTGCCAGCACCAACAGGGGGCTGGACACCGGGGAGCTGTTTTTT. Complete variable domain (other parts from reference TRBV7-2 and TRBJ2-2): GAGVSQSPSNKVTEKGKDVELRCDPISGHTALYWYRQSLGQGLEFLIYFQGNSAPDKSGLPSDRFSAERTGGSVSTLTIQRTQQEDSAVYLCASTNRGLDTGELFFGEGSRLTVL.

This clone was detected a few times. The rearrangement uses TRBV19 and TRBJ1-4, with 8 bases identical to TRBD1. The CDR3 spans 14 residues. The germline CDR1 and CDR2 sequences are LNHDA and SQIVND (reference sequence). V was pared by 5 bases and J by 6 bases, with 5 bases of the junction left unmatched. The CDR3 region has the DNA TGTGCCAGTAGTTTGGACAGGGTGGATGAAAAACTGTTTTTT. Amino acids: CASSLDRVDEKLFF.

The gene calls are TRBV6-5 and TRBJ2-7; the D gene is possibly TRBD1 (6 bases). Trimming removed 3 bases from V and 12 bases from J, with 24 bases in between. This CDR3 comprises 15 residues. The germline gives CDR1 MNHEY, CDR2 SVGAGI. CDR3 sequence (DNA): TGTGCCAGCAGTTATGTAGGGGGTAGGAGAGCGGTGGCGTACTTC. It codes for CASSYVGGRRAVAYF.

The J gene is TRBJ1-2, the V gene TRBV28; D is unclear. Germline CDR1 reads MDHEN; CDR2 reads SYDVKM. The length of the CDR3 is 15 residues. Trimming took off 8 bases at V and 4 bases at J, with 20 bases between the two ends. CDR3 coding DNA: TGTGCCAGCCTTACCTCACTGGGAGAAGGCTATGGCTACACCTTC. Translated: CASLTSLGEGYGYTF.